Presented here are 22 T cell receptor beta chains from one specimen sequenced in a study of post-analysis software for immune sequencing data. Study-wide points: Included in a set of four or five TRBV segments more frequent in patients than controls were TRBV5-6, TRBV5-1 and TRBV20-1.

The antigens for these receptors are not known. Unique-molecular-identifier-tagged TCR beta cDNA libraries were used. TCRdb called the PCR reads again in MiXCR, with one record for every CDR3 protein. The sample consists of roughly 620,000 distinct CDR3 sequences, 44% of them appearing once. The material sequenced was blood. Source of these receptors: a girl aged 5-17 years with multiple sclerosis.

This sequence joins TRBV24-1 and TRBJ2-1; tentative D call: TRBD1 (6 bases). Germline V lookup: CDR1 KGHDR, CDR2 SFDVKD. The CDR3 is 15 amino acids. Trimming took 7 bases from V and 4 from J, leaving 16 bases between them. The CDR3 region has the DNA TGTGCCACCAGCTCAACAGGGTCCCAATACAATGAGCAGTTCTTC. Translated: CATSSTGSQYNEQFF.

This clonotype was recorded once. This chain joins TRBV7-8 and TRBJ2-6; unclear D gene. Germline V gene lookup returns CDR1 SGHVS and CDR2 FQNEAQ. Between the trimmed V and J ends, which lost 1 base and 2 bases, there was a span of 12 bases. There are 17 residues in the CDR3. The CDR3 here is CASSLVESRPGANVLTF. The CDR3 region has the DNA TGTGCCAGCAGCTTAGTGGAGAGTCGCCCTGGGGCCAACGTCCTGACTTTC.

This clonotype was seen once. CDR3 region: CASSVDEGGCEQFF. CDR3 DNA sequence: TGTGCCAGCAGCGTAGATGAGGGAGGCTGTGAGCAGTTCTTC. The chain carries TRBV9 and TRBJ2-1, with a weak D call TRBD2 (6 bases). Trimming stripped 0 bases from V and 9 bases from J, with 13 bases between. The CDR3 has 14 amino acids. CDR1 and CDR2 from the germline V gene are SGDLS and YYNGEE.

In this sample, this clonotype turned up a few times. The chain links TRBV5-1 to TRBJ1-6; D ambiguous. The CDR3 is 18 residues long. Germline V gene lookup returns CDR1 SGHRS and CDR2 YFSETQ. Trimming left V 0 bases short and J 3 bases short, with 16 bases between. The CDR3 DNA sequence: TGCGCCAGCAGCTTGGGGGCGGACGGCCCGATCTATAATTCACCCCTCCACTTT. Its protein product is CASSLGADGPIYNSPLHF. Together with reference TRBV5-1 and TRBJ1-6, the CDR3 gives the full variable domain: KAGVTQTPRYLIKTRGQQVTLSCSPISGHRSVSWYQQTPGQGLQFLFEYFSETQRNKGNFPGRFSGRQFSNSRSEMNVSTLELGDSALYLCASSLGADGPIYNSPLHFGNGTRLTVT.

This clonotype has just a few counts. The V gene is TRBV6-5, the J gene TRBJ1-1; D not resolved. This CDR3 is built from 15 residues. V was clipped by 2 bases and J by 5 bases, with 15 bases between them. Germline V gene lookup returns CDR1 MNHEY and CDR2 SVGAGI. This CDR3 reads CASSYGGTGMTEAFF. The CDR3 nucleotides read TGTGCCAGCAGTTACGGAGGTACGGGGATGACTGAAGCTTTCTTT.

The CDR3 sequence: CASSLVSSGNEQYF. The CDR3 DNA reads as TGTGCCAGCAGCTTAGTTTCTAGCGGCAACGAGCAGTACTTC. This rearrangement joins TRBV7-2 to TRBJ2-7; 7 bases line up with TRBD2. Trimming at V came to 1 base and at J to 5 bases, leaving 5 bases not matched to a gene. This CDR3 has 14 residues. Germline-derived CDR1 and CDR2 are SGHTA and FQGNSA.

Note on this clonotype: One end of the junction is discordant with germline, which a read error may explain. The genes are TRBV5-1 and TRBJ2-7; 8 bases fit TRBD1. The CDR3 totals 14 residues. Germline V gene sequence: CDR1 SGHRS, CDR2 YFSETQ. The CDR3 DNA reads as TGCGCCAGCACCTTGTCAGGGGGCGTCAACGAGCAGTACTTC. The encoded protein is CASTLSGGVNEQYF.

The chain links TRBV6-5 to TRBJ2-1; 10 nucleotides line up with TRBD2. The V and J ends lost 5 bases and 10 bases, in that order; junction bases with no gene match: 8. The CDR3 is made up of 14 amino acids. Looked up from germline, CDR1 is MNHEY and CDR2 is SVGAGI. CDR3 region: CASSPGTSVGEQFF. In DNA form, the CDR3 reads TGTGCCAGCAGTCCCGGGACTAGCGTCGGCGAGCAGTTCTTC.

This clonotype occurred many times. The chain employs TRBV7-7 and TRBJ2-1; either TRBD1 or TRBD2 may supply D (5 bases each). The V and J ends lost 5 bases and 8 bases respectively, with 19 bases between them. The germline gives CDR1 SSHAT, CDR2 FNYEAQ (reference sequence). The CDR3 totals 15 residues. CDR3 sequence reads: CASSPSKGRGDEQFF. CDR3 in DNA: TGTGCCAGCAGCCCAAGCAAGGGCCGAGGGGATGAGCAGTTCTTC. The entire variable domain, with the rest obtained from reference TRBV7-7 and TRBJ2-1, is as follows: GAGVSQSPRYKVTKRGQDVTLRCDPISSHATLYWYQQALGQGPEFLTYFNYEAQPDKSGLPSDRFSAERPEGSISTLTIQRTEQRDSAMYRCASSPSKGRGDEQFFGPGTRLTVL.

This clonotype was recorded once. The junction and the germline gene differ at one end; a read error may be behind it. This chain uses TRBV2 with TRBJ2-4, with 11 bases that match TRBD2. The DNA matches TRBJ2-7 better at its end, which makes the J call doubtful. CDR1 is SNHLY, CDR2 FYNNEI, per germline. The CDR3 is 15 amino acids. Here the CDR3 DNA reads TGTACCAGCAGTGAAGCAACTAGCGGGAGTTACGAGCAGTACTTC. Translation gives CTSSEATSGSYEQYF.

This clonotype was counted between two and nine times. The chain uses TRBV12-3 or TRBV12-4 and TRBJ2-3; no firm D call. The germline V and J ends were trimmed by 3 bases and 0 bases, with 7 bases remaining between them. This CDR3 has 14 amino acids. CDR3 amino acids: CASSFKSSTDTQYF. DNA for the CDR3: TGTGCCAGCAGTTTCAAATCGAGCACAGATACGCAGTATTTT.

This clonotype was recorded a few times. V and J are TRBV29-1 and TRBJ2-5; 8 bases are shared with TRBD1. This CDR3 has 13 residues. With 6 bases clipped from V and 1 base from J, the junction kept 4 bases outside the gene matches. Germline values: CDR1 SQVTM, CDR2 ANQGSEA. The CDR3 nucleotides are TGCAGCGTCGGACAGGGTGGCCAAGAGACCCAGTACTTC. It is translated as CSVGQGGQETQYF. Based on the CDR3 plus reference TRBV29-1 and TRBJ2-5, the full variable domain is SAVISQKPSRDICQRGTSLTIQCQVDSQVTMMFWYRQQPGQSLTLIATANQGSEATYESGFVIDKFPISRPNLTFSTLTVSNMSPEDSSIYLCSVGQGGQETQYFGPGTRLLVL.

This clonotype was counted between two and nine times. The CDR3 nucleotides are TGCGCCAGCAGCAACCGGGACGGAGTCCTCTTCTCCAAAAACATTCAGTACTTC. It yields the protein CASSNRDGVLFSKNIQYF. This chain links TRBV5-1 with TRBJ2-4, with D possibly called TRBD1 or TRBD2 (5 bases each). V dropped 4 bases and J dropped 2 bases, with 22 bases sitting between them. From germline, CDR1 is SGHRS and CDR2 YFSETQ. This CDR3 is built from 18 residues.

This clonotype has just a few counts. The chain is built from TRBV28 and TRBJ2-7; 8 bases fit TRBD1. Trimming cost V 2 bases and J 5 bases; bases outside gene matches: 5. CDR1 and CDR2 (germline): MDHEN, SYDVKM. The CDR3 has 14 amino acids. In nucleotides, the CDR3 is TGTGCCAGCAGTTTAAGCGCAGGGGGCCACGAGCAGTACTTC. This translates into CASSLSAGGHEQYF.

The chain links TRBV4-2 to TRBJ2-5; 8 bases match TRBD2. The tail of the sequence fits TRBJ2-7 better, so the J call may be wrong. Germline V gene data show CDR1 as LGHNA and CDR2 as YNFKEQ. CDR3 length: 14 residues. The CDR3, as DNA: TGTGCCAGCAGCAGTAGCGGGGCCGCCTACGAGCAGTACTTC. Encoded protein: CASSSSGAAYEQYF.

The table lists this clonotype with many counts. This chain connects TRBV3-1 to TRBJ2-5; D unclear. The CDR3 sequence is 12 residues long. The ends were cut back, 2 bases at V and 2 bases at J, with 3 bases in the middle. Germline CDR1 reads LGHDT; CDR2 reads YNNKEL (reference sequence). CDR3 nucleotide sequence: TGTGCCAGCAGCCAAATACAAGAGACCCAGTACTTC. Protein sequence: CASSQIQETQYF.

The CDR3 nucleotides read TGTGCCGTTGGGGGGCCGGGCAGGGGCTCCTACGAGCAGTACTTC. This gives the protein CAVGGPGRGSYEQYF. The chain recombines TRBV6-5 with TRBJ2-7; D might be TRBD1 or TRBD2, each matching 6 bases. Per the germline V gene, CDR1 is MNHEY and CDR2 is SVGAGI. The germline V and J ends were trimmed by 11 bases and 0 bases, with 20 bases remaining between them. The CDR3 has 15 residues.

This clonotype was seen a handful of times. V gene TRBV6-5 combines with J gene TRBJ1-6; 8 bases fit TRBD1. The CDR3 is 13 residues long. J lost 16 bases, V lost 6 bases, and 11 bases had no gene match. Germline-derived CDR1 and CDR2 are MNHEY and SVGAGI. CDR3 loop: CASSPDRVGSLHF. The CDR3 nucleotides are TGTGCCAGCAGCCCGGACAGGGTGGGCAGTCTCCACTTT.

The V call is TRBV12-3 or TRBV12-4, the J call TRBJ2-1; D is possibly TRBD2 (7 bases). V lost 7 bases and J 8 bases, leaving 18 bases between the germline ends. This CDR3 has 14 amino acids. The CDR3 DNA is TGTGCCAGCACCCGAGGGGGAGGGCCGTATGAGCAGTTCTTC. Its protein is CASTRGGGPYEQFF.

This sequence joins TRBV4-1 and TRBJ1-5, with D possibly TRBD1 on 6 matching bases. Germline assignment: CDR1 MGHRA and CDR2 YSYEKL. Trimming removed 4 bases at V and 7 bases at J, with 17 bases between. CDR3 length equals 15 residues. This chain's CDR3 is CASSPNREPEQPQHF. In nucleotides, the CDR3 is TGCGCCAGCAGCCCCAACAGGGAGCCGGAGCAGCCCCAGCATTTT.

The V call is TRBV7-8, the J call TRBJ2-1; D unclear. Trimming pared 2 bases from V and 5 bases from J, leaving 10 bases between. Per germline, CDR1 SGHVS and CDR2 FQNEAQ. The CDR3 runs to 14 residues. The CDR3 DNA follows: TGTGCCAGCAGCTTAAAACGAACCGACAATGAGCAGTTCTTC. The encoded protein is CASSLKRTDNEQFF.

The CDR3 DNA reads TGTGCCAGCAGCTTAACCGGACTAGAAGAGACCCAGTACTTC. Its translation: CASSLTGLEETQYF. This sequence joins TRBV7-3 and TRBJ2-5, with TRBD2 matching 7 bases. V gave up 0 bases and J gave up 3 bases; unmatched junction bases: 1. CDR3 length equals 14 residues. From germline, CDR1 is SGHTA and CDR2 FQGTGA.